This T cell receptor beta chain was recovered during a study of blood T cells in healthy people across ages. Primed by a sample-barcoded 5' primer and a J-beta primer mix, a second PCR proceeded for roughly 7 to 12 cycles. Each cDNA molecule carried a tag from a template-switch adaptor that contained 12 random nucleotides. TCRdb reanalysed the 5' RACE reads using MiXCR and keeps one entry per CDR3 protein. The table includes over a million distinct CDR3 sequences, under 55% detected once. The sample holds a few counts of this clonotype. The receptor was isolated from a woman between 18 and 30 years old in good health. Sequencing was performed on blood.

The CDR3 spells CASSFSSGSGYEQYF. The CDR3 DNA reads TGTGCCAGCAGTTTTTCCAGCGGGAGTGGCTACGAGCAGTACTTC. This chain links TRBV12-3 or TRBV12-4 with TRBJ2-7; 8 bases match TRBD2. V gave up 3 bases and J gave up 3 bases; unmatched junction bases: 7. The CDR3 consists of 15 residues.